The clone carrying this T cell receptor (beta chain) was counted many times. Its antigen remains unknown. Indicated time point: newly diagnosed GD, antithyroid drugs for less than 3 months. RNA extracted from PBMCs served as the sequencing template. Patients were enrolled at an endocrinology department in Xi'an, China. This specimen belongs to a study of regulatory T cells in long-lasting Graves disease. Notes on the study in general: Persistent disease was associated with favored TRBV28 usage and with favored use of TRBJ1-2 and TRBJ2-5.

For TCR beta, libraries came from iRepertoire HTBI primers and Arm-PCR of CDR3 regions. TCRdb reanalysed the multiplex PCR reads using MiXCR and keeps one entry per CDR3 protein. The data show 680,000 or so distinct CDR3 sequences, about 15% seen once. Trimming pared 1 base from V and 2 bases from J, leaving 6 bases between. The length of the CDR3 is 12 residues. Per the germline V gene, CDR1 is DFQATT and CDR2 is SNEGSKA (reference sequence). These data were likewise used in another study, on T cells in Graves' hyperthyroidism and ophthalmopathy. This second report adds: When the TCR CDR3 underwent first-round RT-PCR, the HTBI primer set was used.

The chain has TRBV20-1 and TRBJ2-7; D remains unclear. The source is a woman aged 25 to 39 with Graves disease. The sequencing used peripheral blood mononuclear cells (PBMCs), collected at new diagnosis, from a patient treated with antithyroid drugs. The CDR3 nucleotides read TGCAGTGCTAGAGCAGTGACCTACGAGCAGTACTTC. It codes for CSARAVTYEQYF.